The rows below give T cell receptor beta chains drawn from one sample of a study of response to subunit inactivated influenza vaccine. TCRdb analysed the RT-PCR reads with MiXCR anew, one entry per CDR3 protein. The table lists 600,000 to 850,000 distinct CDR3 sequences, about 14% of them singletons. The sample consisted of PBMCs from blood, taken roughly 15 days before vaccination. Receptors were obtained from a man aged 50-60 years who received an inactivated influenza vaccine. Both conserved end residues are part of each CDR3.

j_gene: TRBJ2-1
v_gene: TRBV18
CDR3aa: CASSPPTGTGAYNEQFF

j_gene: TRBJ1-1
v_gene: TRBV4-1
CDR3aa: CASSQVRGTEAFF

j_gene: TRBJ2-3
v_gene: TRBV12-3/TRBV12-4
CDR3aa: CASRSSSGTDTQYF

j_gene: TRBJ1-1
v_gene: TRBV29-1
CDR3aa: CSVGQTNTEAFF

j_gene: TRBJ2-7
v_gene: TRBV11-2
CDR3aa: CASTNLGGAGPYEQYF

j_gene: TRBJ1-1
v_gene: TRBV5-1
CDR3aa: CASSATGGVATEAFF

j_gene: TRBJ2-1
v_gene: TRBV29-1
CDR3aa: CSTRNSAEQFF

j_gene: TRBJ2-7
v_gene: TRBV20-1
CDR3aa: CSASDPGQGASEQYF

j_gene: TRBJ1-6
v_gene: TRBV20-1
CDR3aa: CSAITGANSPLHF

j_gene: TRBJ2-3
v_gene: TRBV10-3
CDR3aa: CAISQDQDTQYF

j_gene: TRBJ2-7
v_gene: TRBV7-2
CDR3aa: CASSPGLETYEQYF

j_gene: TRBJ2-7
v_gene: TRBV11-2
CDR3aa: CASSVAGNPYEQYF

j_gene: TRBJ2-5
v_gene: TRBV6-5
CDR3aa: CASSYAWTQYF

j_gene: TRBJ2-7
v_gene: TRBV5-1
CDR3aa: CASSLAGGRALSEQYF

j_gene: TRBJ2-2
v_gene: TRBV12-3/TRBV12-4
CDR3aa: CASSSTPPGGTGELFF

j_gene: TRBJ2-1
v_gene: TRBV6-2/TRBV6-3
CDR3aa: CASSQLRNEQFF

j_gene: TRBJ2-5
v_gene: TRBV6-1
CDR3aa: CASSNLIASGGVETQYF

j_gene: TRBJ1-2
v_gene: TRBV4-3
CDR3aa: CASSQDQAVGNYGYTF

j_gene: TRBJ1-6
v_gene: TRBV6-1
CDR3aa: CASSTNRDSPLHF

j_gene: TRBJ1-1
v_gene: TRBV10-3
CDR3aa: CAISVDPRGTEAFF

j_gene: TRBJ2-7
v_gene: TRBV7-8
CDR3aa: CASSSTRQVLAYEQYF

j_gene: TRBJ2-3
v_gene: TRBV19
CDR3aa: CASSISPGWVADTQYF

j_gene: TRBJ2-5
v_gene: TRBV20-1
CDR3aa: CSARSPLEVETQYF

j_gene: TRBJ1-6
v_gene: TRBV20-1
CDR3aa: CSAKKGAGNSPLHF

j_gene: TRBJ2-7
v_gene: TRBV7-2
CDR3aa: CASSLRRDRGYEQYF

j_gene: TRBJ2-5
v_gene: TRBV6-1
CDR3aa: CASRPRQGARETQYF